The source of this T cell receptor (beta chain) is a study of T cell responses to AZD1222 COVID-19 vaccine. Study-wide results and limits: Unmutated variant regions are reportedly targeted by nearly half of spike-specific TCRs.

Measured with immunoSEQ multiplex PCR; TCRdb has only the in-frame clones, and not every one. This sample carries some 150,000 clones, 94% of them seen once, and the ten largest clones take roughly 1.2%. To note about this clone: Antigen: not known.

CDR3 length: 17 amino acids. Germline CDR1 and CDR2: LGHDT and YNNKEL (reference sequence). The junction had 6 bases not matched to a gene; V was cut back by 1 base and J by 3 bases. The clonotype was recovered from an adult in good health. The sequencing here drew on peripheral blood, taken on day 0 of AZD1222 vaccination. This chain uses TRBV3-1 (or the pseudogene TRBV3-2) with TRBJ2-1; 10 nucleotides agree with TRBD2. The CDR3 bases are TGTGCCAGCAGCCAAGGGAGCGGGGGGGACAACTACAATGAGCAGTTCTTC. It translates to CASSQGSGGDNYNEQFF.